This is a list of T cell receptor beta chains from one sample in a study of beta chain features in type 1 diabetes. Measured with immunoSEQ multiplex PCR; TCRdb has only the in-frame clones, and not every one. The sample has 620,000 or so clones, around a sixth seen once. Sequenced input: naive CD4+ T cells from blood. The receptors shown here come from a man aged 18 to 29 in good health. The CDR3 runs from the conserved cysteine through the conserved F or W. The D gene is left open where the match is weak. The size entry is marked missing in some rows and otherwise reads once, few, many or a size class.

length: 15
J: TRBJ2-7
V: TRBV7-9
D: .
size: .
DNA: TGTGCCAGCAGCCCAGGGGCAGGGTTGACCTACGAGCAGTACTTC
CDR3: CASSPGAGLTYEQYF

length: 16
J: TRBJ2-3
V: TRBV18
D: .
size: few
DNA: TGTGCCAGCTCACCATTGGGGGCTTTCGGCACAGATACGCAGTATTTT
CDR3: CASSPLGAFGTDTQYF

length: 14
J: TRBJ1-5
V: TRBV9
D: .
size: .
DNA: TGTGCCAGCAGCGAGGGGAGGAGCAATCAGCCCCAGCATTTT
CDR3: CASSEGRSNQPQHF

length: 16
J: TRBJ2-3
V: TRBV7-3
D: .
size: .
DNA: TGTGCCAGCAGCTTAACGGCGAAAAGGGGCACAGATACGCAGTATTTT
CDR3: CASSLTAKRGTDTQYF

length: 14
J: TRBJ2-1
V: TRBV5-1
D: .
size: few
DNA: TGCGCCAGCAGCTTCCAGGCGGCCTACAATGAGCAGTTCTTC
CDR3: CASSFQAAYNEQFF

length: 12
J: TRBJ2-3
V: TRBV7-2
D: .
size: few
DNA: TGTGCCAGCAGGTTTAGCACAGATACGCAGTATTTT
CDR3: CASRFSTDTQYF

length: 14
J: TRBJ1-5
V: TRBV5-1
D: .
size: few
DNA: TGCGCCAGCAGCTTGGCTAGGGACCCTCAGCCCCAGCATTTT
CDR3: CASSLARDPQPQHF

length: 16
J: TRBJ2-4
V: TRBV19
D: TRBD1
size: few
DNA: TGTGCCAGTAGTATACCTCTGGGACAGGCAAAAAACATTCAGTACTTC
CDR3: CASSIPLGQAKNIQYF

length: 14
J: TRBJ1-1
V: TRBV4-2
D: .
size: .
DNA: TGTGCCAGCAGCCAAGCTGGCGAGGGCACTGAAGCTTTCTTT
CDR3: CASSQAGEGTEAFF

length: 13
J: TRBJ1-1
V: TRBV11-2
D: .
size: .
DNA: TGTGCCAGCAGCTTAGGGCAGAACACTGAAGCTTTCTTT
CDR3: CASSLGQNTEAFF

length: 12
J: TRBJ2-7
V: TRBV29-1
D: .
size: .
DNA: TGCAGCGTTGTAACGTTGCGTCGCGAGCAGTACTTC
CDR3: CSVVTLRREQYF

length: 15
J: TRBJ1-2
V: TRBV5-1
D: TRBD1
size: .
DNA: TGCGCCAGCAGCTTTAGTCGGCAGGGGGACTATGGCTACACCTTC
CDR3: CASSFSRQGDYGYTF

length: 15
J: TRBJ2-7
V: TRBV6-6
D: .
size: .
DNA: TGTGCCAGCAGTTACTCGAATCGGGGTCTCTACGAGCAGTACTTC
CDR3: CASSYSNRGLYEQYF

length: 12
J: TRBJ2-7
V: TRBV10-3
D: .
size: many
DNA: TGTGCCATCAGGCCCGGGGGTTACGAGCAGTACTTC
CDR3: CAIRPGGYEQYF

length: 16
J: TRBJ2-4
V: TRBV28
D: .
size: few
DNA: TGTGCCAGCAGCCCCAGGACGTTTCTAGCCAAAAACATTCAGTACTTC
CDR3: CASSPRTFLAKNIQYF

length: 16
J: TRBJ2-7
V: TRBV15
D: TRBD1
size: few
DNA: TGTGCCACCAGCTCAAGGCGGGGGACAGGGGTTGGGGAGCAGTACTTC
CDR3: CATSSRRGTGVGEQYF

length: 15
J: TRBJ1-5
V: TRBV4-3
D: .
size: few
DNA: TGCGCCAGCAGCCAAGATGTCTGGGGCGGGCAGCCCCAGCATTTT
CDR3: CASSQDVWGGQPQHF

length: 14
J: TRBJ2-7
V: TRBV4-3
D: .
size: few
DNA: TGCGCCAGCAGCCCAGAGGGGGTTGTCTACGAGCAGTACTTC
CDR3: CASSPEGVVYEQYF

length: 14
J: TRBJ1-3
V: TRBV7-9
D: .
size: few
DNA: TGTGCCAGCAGCTTTGATTGGTCTGGAAACACCATATATTTT
CDR3: CASSFDWSGNTIYF

length: 15
J: TRBJ2-5
V: TRBV4-1
D: .
size: .
DNA: TGCGCCAGCAGCCAAAATCCGGGGGCGTTGGAGACCCAGTACTTC
CDR3: CASSQNPGALETQYF

length: 12
J: TRBJ1-1
V: TRBV12-5
D: .
size: .
DNA: TGTGCTAGTTCTTCAGGGCAAACTGAAGCTTTCTTT
CDR3: CASSSGQTEAFF

length: 14
J: TRBJ2-1
V: TRBV5-1
D: .
size: .
DNA: TGCGCCAGCAGCCGGGACATTTCCTACAATGAGCAGTTCTTC
CDR3: CASSRDISYNEQFF

length: 15
J: TRBJ2-7
V: TRBV5-1
D: .
size: few
DNA: TGCGCCAGCAGGTTGAGACAGGAAATCTCCTACGAGCAGTACTTC
CDR3: CASRLRQEISYEQYF

length: 16
J: TRBJ2-5
V: TRBV10-3
D: TRBD2
size: .
DNA: TGTGCCATCAGTGAAGGACTAGCGGGGGGCAAAGAGACCCAGTACTTC
CDR3: CAISEGLAGGKETQYF

length: 15
J: TRBJ1-1
V: TRBV5-4
D: TRBD1
size: few
DNA: TGTGCCAGCAGCTTGAAGACAGGGGCGAACACTGAAGCTTTCTTT
CDR3: CASSLKTGANTEAFF

length: 15
J: TRBJ2-7
V: TRBV7-9
D: .
size: .
DNA: TGTGCCAGCAGCCCCAGTTTCATGTGGGGCTACGAGCAGTACTTC
CDR3: CASSPSFMWGYEQYF

length: 17
J: TRBJ2-7
V: TRBV28
D: TRBD1
size: few
DNA: TGTGCCAGCAGTTTATCGGGACAGGTTATCCTCAGCTACGAGCAGTACTTC
CDR3: CASSLSGQVILSYEQYF

length: 15
J: TRBJ2-7
V: TRBV16
D: TRBD1
size: few
DNA: TGTGCCAGCAGCCAAGTCCCGAGACAGGGGTACGAGCAGTACTTC
CDR3: CASSQVPRQGYEQYF

length: 15
J: TRBJ1-1
V: TRBV19
D: .
size: few
DNA: TGTGCCAGTAGTATAGATCCCCAGAGGAACACTGAAGCTTTCTTT
CDR3: CASSIDPQRNTEAFF

length: 14
J: TRBJ2-5
V: TRBV9
D: .
size: few
DNA: TGTGCCAGCAGCGTAGAAGTACACGCACAGACCCAGTACTTC
CDR3: CASSVEVHAQTQYF

length: 17
J: TRBJ2-1
V: TRBV5-6
D: .
size: few
DNA: TGTGCCAGCAGCTCCCCAGGGGCGGTAGTGTCCTACAATGAGCAGTTCTTC
CDR3: CASSSPGAVVSYNEQFF

length: 15
J: TRBJ2-1
V: TRBV29-1
D: TRBD2
size: few
DNA: TGCAGCGTCCAATGGGGGACTAGCGGGATCAATGAGCAGTTCTTC
CDR3: CSVQWGTSGINEQFF

length: 16
J: TRBJ1-5
V: TRBV28
D: TRBD1
size: .
DNA: TGTGCCAGCAGTCGGCAGGTGGGACAGGGCAATCAGCCCCAGCATTTT
CDR3: CASSRQVGQGNQPQHF

length: 15
J: TRBJ1-6
V: TRBV5-1
D: TRBD1
size: .
DNA: TGCGCCAGCAGCTTGAACCGGGACAGAGCTTCACCCCTCCACTTT
CDR3: CASSLNRDRASPLHF

length: 18
J: TRBJ2-6
V: TRBV5-1
D: .
size: few
DNA: TGCGCCAGCAGCTTGGAAATCACTGTCAACTCTGGGGCCAACGTCCTGACTTTC
CDR3: CASSLEITVNSGANVLTF

length: 18
J: TRBJ2-7
V: TRBV7-8
D: TRBD1
size: few
DNA: TGTGCCAGCAGCTTAGGGTTGATAGGGACAGGCGGGGTGTTTGAGCAGTACTTC
CDR3: CASSLGLIGTGGVFEQYF

length: 16
J: TRBJ2-6
V: TRBV5-5
D: .
size: few
DNA: TGTGCCAGCAGCTCCCTAAGTCGCTCTGGGGCCAACGTCCTGACTTTC
CDR3: CASSSLSRSGANVLTF

length: 17
J: TRBJ2-1
V: TRBV10-3
D: TRBD2
size: few
DNA: TGTGCCATCAGTGTAAGCGGGGGGGAGAGCTCCTACAATGAGCAGTTCTTC
CDR3: CAISVSGGESSYNEQFF

length: 11
J: TRBJ2-3
V: TRBV10-3
D: .
size: .
DNA: TGTGCCAGCACTAGTACCGATACGCAGTATTTT
CDR3: CASTSTDTQYF

length: 15
J: TRBJ2-5
V: TRBV5-1
D: TRBD2
size: .
DNA: TGCGCCAGCAGCTTGCTAGCGGGGACACAAGAGACCCAGTACTTC
CDR3: CASSLLAGTQETQYF

length: 11
J: TRBJ2-3
V: TRBV7-9
D: .
size: .
DNA: TGTGCCAGCAGCTTAGAGAGTACGCAGTATTTT
CDR3: CASSLESTQYF

length: 14
J: TRBJ1-1
V: TRBV29-1
D: TRBD1
size: .
DNA: TGCAGCGTCTTACAGGGGACGGCTAACACTGAAGCTTTCTTT
CDR3: CSVLQGTANTEAFF

length: 17
J: TRBJ1-3
V: TRBV11-2
D: .
size: few
DNA: TGTGCCAGCAGCCACCCCGGGACACCTCGCTCTGGAAACACCATATATTTT
CDR3: CASSHPGTPRSGNTIYF

length: 14
J: TRBJ1-4
V: TRBV28
D: .
size: few
DNA: TGTGCCAGCAGTTTTGGGACCCGGGAAGAAAAACTGTTTTTT
CDR3: CASSFGTREEKLFF

length: 15
J: TRBJ2-7
V: TRBV19
D: TRBD1
size: few
DNA: TGTGCCAGTAGGCACGACAGGGACCACTCCTACGAGCAGTACTTC
CDR3: CASRHDRDHSYEQYF

length: 16
J: TRBJ1-3
V: TRBV7-2
D: .
size: .
DNA: TGTGCCAGCAGCAAGGGACTCCTATTCTCTGGAAACACCATATATTTT
CDR3: CASSKGLLFSGNTIYF

length: 17
J: TRBJ1-5
V: TRBV19
D: TRBD1
size: .
DNA: TGTGCCAGTAGTACACCGGGACAGGGAAGTCGGAATCAGCCCCAGCATTTT
CDR3: CASSTPGQGSRNQPQHF